These 32 T cell receptor beta chains share one sample of origin, sequenced in a study of naive and memory T cell subsets. These receptors' antigens are unknown. An equimolar mix of two oligonucleotides served as the beta constant-region primer for TRBC1 and TRBC2. Nested alpha and beta constant-region primers with the SP2 primer drove four PCR rounds on ligated cDNA. TCRdb passed the UMI-ligation and nested PCR reads through MiXCR, listing each CDR3 protein once. The sample lists 99,000 or so distinct CDR3 sequences; approximately 14% were seen once. Study-wide results and caveats: Naive repertoires, especially CD8, held a few larger clonotypes, possibly memory cells re-expressing CD45RA.

What was sequenced was naive CD8+ T cells from blood. Source of these receptors: a human donor in good health.

The chain links TRBV30 to TRBJ1-1; D perhaps matches TRBD1 (5 bases). V was trimmed by 3 bases and J by 8 bases, leaving 13 bases between them. This CDR3 comprises 12 residues. Germline lookup yields CDR1 GTSNPN and CDR2 SVGIG (reference sequence). CDR3 sequence reads: CAWSDVGLEAFF. CDR3 nucleotides: TGTGCCTGGAGCGATGTGGGACTCGAAGCTTTCTTT.

This clonotype was found many times. The V and J genes are TRBV5-3 and TRBJ2-1; D unclear. TRBV5-3 is an ORF for which the function is uncertain. Trimming stripped 1 base from V and 3 bases from J, with 26 bases between. This CDR3 contains 20 residues. DNA of the CDR3: TGTGCCAGAAGCTTGAGTGCAGGACCGAGTACCAAAGTTAACTACAATGAGCAGTTCTTC. The encoded protein is CARSLSAGPSTKVNYNEQFF.

This clonotype showed up just a few times. V usage is TRBV7-9 and J usage is TRBJ1-4; no clear D gene. The V end lost 5 bases, the J end lost 3 bases, and 16 bases lay between the germline ends. Germline V gene data show CDR1 as SEHNR and CDR2 as FQNEAQ (reference sequence). The CDR3 has 16 amino acids. The CDR3 coding sequence is TGTGCCAGCAGCCCCCGGGTTCCGGCCGCTAATGAAAAACTGTTTTTT. This gives the protein CASSPRVPAANEKLFF.

The sample holds a few counts of this clonotype. Here the CDR3 reads CASTLRVGEMNTEAFF. Here the CDR3 DNA reads TGTGCCAGCACCCTTAGGGTGGGCGAGATGAACACTGAAGCTTTCTTT. The chain recombines TRBV12-3 or TRBV12-4 with TRBJ1-1; unclear D gene. The CDR3 covers 16 residues. V shed 7 bases and J shed 0 bases, with 18 bases lying between them.

This clonotype was found a few times. The V gene is TRBV7-3, the J gene TRBJ2-3; 10 bases map to TRBD2. CDR1 SGHTA and CDR2 FQGTGA come from the germline V gene. The CDR3 contains 16 residues. V dropped 2 bases and J dropped 6; count of bases not matched to a gene: 8. The chain's CDR3 is CASSLGLAGVGDTQYF. The DNA of the CDR3 is TGTGCCAGCAGCTTAGGGCTAGCGGGAGTTGGGGATACGCAGTATTTT.

V usage is TRBV20-1 and J usage is TRBJ1-2; no clear D. Germline lookup yields CDR1 DFQATT and CDR2 SNEGSKA (reference sequence). The CDR3 runs to 13 residues. V lost 3 bases, J lost 3 bases, and 11 bases lay in between. The DNA for the CDR3 is TGCAGTGCTAGTCACCAGCGGGACTATGGCTACACCTTC. Encoded protein: CSASHQRDYGYTF.

This clonotype was detected many times. V gene TRBV4-3 combines with J gene TRBJ1-5, with unresolved D. Germline-derived CDR1 and CDR2 are LGHNA and YSLEER. This CDR3 spans 13 amino acids. Trimming left V 0 bases short and J 3 bases short, with 3 bases between. The CDR3 protein is CASSQDPNQPQHF. The CDR3 bases are TGCGCCAGCAGCCAAGACCCCAATCAGCCCCAGCATTTT.

This clonotype was picked up a small number of times. The rearrangement links TRBV29-1 to TRBJ2-1, with 11 bases fitting TRBD2. The CDR3 length is 12 residues. Trimming removed 4 bases from V and 7 bases from J; junction bases left unmatched: 0. The V gene's germline CDR1 is SQVTM and CDR2 ANQGSEA. The CDR3 loop reads CSVGTSGNEQFF. The DNA of the CDR3 is TGCAGCGTTGGGACTAGCGGGAATGAGCAGTTCTTC.

The chain combines TRBV3-1 with TRBJ2-1; a possible D gene is TRBD2 (5 bases). Between the trimmed V and J ends, which lost 0 bases and 5 bases, there was a span of 20 bases. The CDR3 loop spans 18 amino acids. Germline CDR1 reads LGHDT; CDR2 reads YNNKEL (reference sequence). CDR3 protein: CASSQDAQVLGRDNEQFF. The CDR3 nucleotides are TGTGCCAGCAGCCAAGATGCTCAAGTTTTGGGGAGAGACAATGAGCAGTTCTTC.

The chain combines TRBV2 with TRBJ1-1, with D unclear. Between the trimmed V and J ends, which lost 6 bases and 9 bases, there was a span of 26 bases. The CDR3 extends over 16 amino acids. Germline CDR1 reads SNHLY; CDR2 reads FYNNEI. Here the CDR3 reads CASSDGRGTAPLQAFF. CDR3 nucleotides: TGTGCCAGCAGCGACGGACGCGGTACGGCACCCCTCCAAGCTTTCTTT.

The chain has TRBV5-5 and TRBJ2-1, with 10 bases fitting TRBD1. The CDR3 totals 17 residues. The V gene end was trimmed by 4 bases and the J gene end by 5 bases; junction bases not matched to a gene: 12. From germline, CDR1 is SGHKS and CDR2 YYEKEE (reference sequence). The CDR3 loop is CASSPERTGGRNNEQFF. The CDR3, as DNA: TGTGCCAGCAGCCCGGAGAGGACAGGGGGTCGGAACAATGAGCAGTTCTTC.

This clonotype was counted at least ten times. The gene calls are TRBV12-3 or TRBV12-4 and TRBJ1-2; no reliable D call. The CDR3 is 12 amino acids. The V end lost 6 bases, the J end lost 0 bases, and 5 bases lay between the germline ends. In DNA, the CDR3 is TGTGCCAGCAGCCGTACTAACTATGGCTACACCTTC. It specifies CASSRTNYGYTF.

This clonotype was recorded a few times. The chain carries TRBV7-9 and TRBJ2-7; 9 positions agree with TRBD1. Germline trimming cut 5 bases from V and 7 bases from J; bases unmatched to any gene: 15. The CDR3 contains 16 residues. Germline values: CDR1 SEHNR, CDR2 FQNEAQ (reference sequence). CDR3: CASSIGQGKDSGEQYF. CDR3 DNA sequence: TGTGCCAGCAGCATTGGACAGGGGAAGGACTCTGGGGAGCAGTACTTC.

This clonotype was observed many times. This chain uses TRBV30 with TRBJ2-2, with D hard to call. Looked up from germline, CDR1 is GTSNPN and CDR2 is SVGIG (reference sequence). Trimming removed 2 bases at V and 5 bases at J, with 3 bases between. The CDR3 covers 11 residues. CDR3 region: CAWSPTGELFF. The CDR3 DNA is TGTGCCTGGAGTCCTACCGGGGAGCTGTTTTTT.

V and J are TRBV27 and TRBJ1-5; possibly TRBD1 for D (5 bases). Germline loops: CDR1 MNHEY, CDR2 SMNVEV (reference sequence). Trimming took off 5 bases at V and 4 bases at J, with 15 bases between the two ends. The CDR3 totals 15 residues. The CDR3: CASSVAGLLNQPQHF. For the CDR3, the DNA is TGTGCCAGCAGTGTTGCGGGACTCTTAAATCAGCCCCAGCATTTT.

This sequence joins TRBV28 and TRBJ2-3, with 11 bases fitting TRBD2. Per germline, CDR1 MDHEN and CDR2 SYDVKM. This CDR3 has 17 residues. The V and J ends lost 4 bases and 2 bases, in that order; junction bases with no gene match: 8. DNA of the CDR3: TGTGCCAGCAGTTCGACCTTACTAGCGGGGGACACAGATACGCAGTATTTT. Its protein is CASSSTLLAGDTDTQYF.

As DNA, the CDR3 is TGCAGTGCTAGACGCCCGACAGGTGGATTTTACGAGCAGTACTTC. The encoded protein is CSARRPTGGFYEQYF. The chain recombines TRBV20-1 with TRBJ2-7, with D perhaps TRBD1 (6 bases). Trimming pared 2 bases from V and 4 bases from J, leaving 18 bases between. The germline V gene encodes CDR1 DFQATT and CDR2 SNEGSKA (reference sequence). The CDR3 has 15 amino acids.

This clonotype was counted a few times. The chain carries TRBV7-9 and TRBJ1-2; maybe TRBD1 (5 bases). The V gene lost 3 bases and the J gene lost 4 bases, with 15 bases spanning the gap. The CDR3 covers 15 residues. Per germline, CDR1 SEHNR and CDR2 FQNEAQ (reference sequence). CDR3 loop: CASSFPGQDIYGYTF. In DNA, the CDR3 is TGTGCCAGCAGCTTTCCGGGGCAGGATATCTATGGCTACACCTTC.

The CDR3 sequence is CSARGDGTGTDTQYF. The CDR3 nucleotides read TGCAGCGCTAGAGGGGACGGGACAGGGACAGATACGCAGTATTTT. The rearrangement joins TRBV29-1 to TRBJ2-3, with 9 bases that match TRBD1. The V gene's germline CDR1 is SQVTM and CDR2 ANQGSEA. V shed 7 bases and J 3 bases; nucleotides not matched to a gene: 11. The CDR3 length is 15 residues.

This clonotype was recorded at least ten times. The rearrangement joins TRBV5-6 to TRBJ1-2, with a tentative D call TRBD1 (6 bases). The CDR3 consists of 13 residues. V gave up 2 bases and J gave up 4 bases, with 9 bases separating them. Germline-derived CDR1 and CDR2 are SGHDT and YYEEEE. The CDR3 region is CASSFGDTYGYTF. The CDR3 DNA is TGTGCCAGCAGCTTTGGGGACACCTATGGCTACACCTTC.

This clonotype was detected a few times. The CDR3 bases are TGTGCCAGCAGTACTCGTACTGAAGCTTTCTTT. It specifies CASSTRTEAFF. The chain uses TRBV12-3 or TRBV12-4 and TRBJ1-1; D call uncertain. The germline V and J ends were trimmed by 5 bases and 5 bases, with 6 bases remaining between them. The CDR3 length is 11 residues.

The table lists this clonotype with many counts. This chain joins TRBV7-9 and TRBJ2-5, with TRBD2 matching 10 bases. Trimming at V came to 5 bases and at J to 3 bases, leaving 6 bases not matched to a gene. This CDR3 comprises 15 residues. Germline CDR1 SEHNR, CDR2 FQNEAQ (reference sequence). This chain's CDR3 is CASSEGTSEKETQYF. The CDR3 DNA reads TGTGCCAGCAGCGAGGGGACTAGCGAGAAAGAGACCCAGTACTTC.

The chain carries TRBV7-2 and TRBJ2-7; TRBD2 matches 16 bases. The CDR3 has 18 amino acids. J was trimmed by 3 bases and V by 1 base; bases with no gene match: 6. Per the germline V gene, CDR1 is SGHTA and CDR2 is FQGNSA. CDR3 in amino acids: CASSLEGLAGGPGYEQYF. CDR3 bases: TGTGCCAGCAGCTTAGAGGGACTAGCGGGAGGGCCCGGCTACGAGCAGTACTTC.

V usage is TRBV12-5 and J usage is TRBJ2-5; TRBD1 matches 7 bases. CDR1 and CDR2 from the germline V gene are LGHNT and FRNRAP. The CDR3 has 12 amino acids. The junction had 5 bases not matched to a gene; V was cut back by 7 bases and J by 6 bases. DNA for the CDR3: TGTGCTAGTGCCCTGACAGGGAAGACCCAGTACTTC. Amino acid sequence: CASALTGKTQYF.

This clonotype was observed at least ten times. The chain carries TRBV9 and TRBJ2-1, with 7 bases matching TRBD1. Per the germline V gene, CDR1 is SGDLS and CDR2 is YYNGEE. The junction had 6 bases not matched to a gene; V was cut back by 9 bases and J by 6 bases. CDR3 length equals 12 residues. The CDR3 here is CATGGDSNEQFF. The CDR3 bases are TGTGCCACAGGGGGAGATAGCAATGAGCAGTTCTTC.

The rearrangement links TRBV6-4 to TRBJ1-5; no reliable D call. CDR1 and CDR2 from the germline V gene are MRHNA and SNTAGT. Trimming stripped 4 bases from V and 5 bases from J, with 15 bases between. The CDR3 loop spans 15 amino acids. CDR3: CASSVHREGDQPQHF. The CDR3 DNA follows: TGTGCCAGCAGTGTACATCGGGAAGGCGATCAGCCCCAGCATTTT.

V gene TRBV7-9 combines with J gene TRBJ1-5; tentatively, D is TRBD1 (6 bases). V was shortened by 4 bases and J by 4 bases, with 17 bases between the two germline ends. The CDR3 loop spans 16 amino acids. Germline values: CDR1 SEHNR, CDR2 FQNEAQ (reference sequence). CDR3 region: CASSSQTGPKNQPQHF. The CDR3 DNA reads as TGTGCCAGCAGCTCTCAAACAGGGCCTAAAAATCAGCCCCAGCATTTT.

This clonotype has ten or more counts. V and J are TRBV29-1 and TRBJ2-2; D is perhaps TRBD1 (6 bases). The CDR3 contains 13 residues. V was cut by 4 bases and J by 3 bases, with 9 bases left in between. CDR1 SQVTM and CDR2 ANQGSEA come from the germline V gene. Here the CDR3 DNA reads TGCAGCGTTGGGGGGCCATACACCGGGGAGCTGTTTTTT. It is translated as CSVGGPYTGELFF.

A few counts support this clonotype. J is TRBJ2-7 and V is TRBV7-9, with D uncertain. The CDR3 is 11 amino acids. Per the germline V gene, CDR1 is SEHNR and CDR2 is FQNEAQ (reference sequence). V was pared by 6 bases and J by 1 base, with 4 bases between. The CDR3 sequence: CASRVSYEQYF. DNA of the CDR3: TGTGCCAGCAGGGTGTCCTACGAGCAGTACTTC.

This clonotype was observed a handful of times. The J gene is TRBJ2-1, the V gene TRBV12-3 or TRBV12-4; TRBD1 or TRBD2 may be the D gene (5 bases each). The CDR3 sequence is 12 residues long. V lost 8 bases, J lost 8 bases, and 13 bases lay in between. The CDR3, as DNA: TGTGCCAGCCGAACTAGGGGAGATGAGCAGTTCTTC. Translating it yields CASRTRGDEQFF.

The V and J genes are TRBV7-9 and TRBJ1-2; D is unclear. Germline CDR1 and CDR2: SEHNR and FQNEAQ (reference sequence). The CDR3 sequence is 14 residues long. Trimming removed 2 bases at V and 4 bases at J, with 11 bases between. DNA for the CDR3: TGTGCCAGCAGCTTACCCGCTGAGTTCTATGGCTACACCTTC. It yields the protein CASSLPAEFYGYTF.

The chain combines TRBV12-3 or TRBV12-4 with TRBJ2-1; D is unclear. This CDR3 has 11 residues. V was trimmed by 3 bases and J by 9 bases, leaving 6 bases between them. The DNA of the CDR3 is TGTGCCAGCAGTTTTCAAAGTGAGCAGTTCTTC. Translation gives CASSFQSEQFF.